This T cell receptor beta chain came from a study of OX40 agonist ivuxolimab in advanced cancers. Concerning the study at large: The costimulatory receptor OX40 (CD134) was targeted by ivuxolimab, a fully human IgG2 agonistic monoclonal antibody. Intravenous ivuxolimab was administered to patients every 2 weeks at six dose levels: 0.01, 0.1, 0.3, 1.5, 3 and 10 mg/kg. The paper reports the monotherapy dose-escalation portion (N of about 51 patients) of the phase I ivuxolimab trial. Prior anti-PD-1, anti-PD-L1 or anti-CTLA-4 therapy was permitted, and checkpoint inhibitors had been received by around 40% of dose-escalation patients. Among the roughly 54 dose-escalation patients, 19 had hepatocellular carcinoma, roughly 15 melanoma, 9 renal cell carcinoma and 9 head and neck cancer. Partial responses occurred in three dose-escalation patients, of whom one had hepatocellular carcinoma and two had cutaneous melanoma. A male proportion of around 83% and a mean age of around 60 years, ranging from roughly 23 to 80, were recorded for the dose-escalation cohort. Peripheral TCRbeta sequencing was intended to test whether TCR sequence diversity was altered and clonal T-cell expansion was caused by ivuxolimab. On the study overall, not on this receptor specifically: The antigen specificity of the clonally expanded peripheral T cells was not determined. After ivuxolimab, more expanded clones were found on average in CD8+ T cells than in CD4+ T cells. At doses from 0.1 to 3.0 mg/kg, clonal expansion was seen in both CD4+ and CD8+ blood T cells between baseline and week 6. In partial responders in the 0.1-3.0 mg/kg groups, normalized peripheral clonal expansion was found to be among the lowest, especially among CD8+ T cells. Low levels of normalized T-cell clonal expansion were also seen in some patients who did not respond.

Genomic DNA was extracted from sorted cells for sequencing of the TCRbeta CDR3 region. TCRbeta CDR3 regions were sequenced using the immunoSEQ Assay. The table comes from immuneACCESS by way of TCRdb, which keeps in-frame sequences with V and J called. Part of the clones is missing from these tables; in studies checked, under half for an unresolved V gene and the rest for unknown reasons. This sample holds some 73,000 clones; around 86% were observed only once. The top ten constitute 0.6% to 0.8% of the sample. CDR1 and CDR2 were assigned from the germline V gene (reference sequence) as GTSNPN and SVGIG. The CDR3 measures 14 amino acids from cysteine to phenylalanine. Only the CDR3 DNA stays, 42 bases, in frame from base 1. V lost 1 base and J lost 7 bases; the stretch between them is 13 bases long. As to this clone: Which antigen it targets is not known. Nothing much larger sits one base from this clone, and base qualities are not available.

The trial excluded patients who had a history of autoimmune disease or were on systemic immunosuppression. Peripheral blood for TCR sequencing was collected from all dose cohorts at baseline, on cycle 4 day 1, and on cycle 7 day 1. The samples were taken from a phase I, first-in-human, multicenter, open-label dose-escalation trial of ivuxolimab. Adults with locally advanced or metastatic melanoma, renal cell, hepatocellular, or head and neck squamous cell carcinoma were enrolled in the trial. CD4+ and CD8+ T cells were sorted separately from peripheral blood before TCR sequencing. Source: CD4+ or CD8+ T cells sorted from blood, taken in a trial of the OX40 agonist ivuxolimab. The V and J genes are TRBV30 and TRBJ1-4, with an unclear D gene assignment. This TCR was recovered from an adult with an advanced solid tumor such as melanoma, head and neck, liver or kidney cancer. The DNA sequence is given as TGTGCCTGGAGTGGGACCCTTCGGGGTGAAAAACTGTTTTTT. Translated, this is CAWSGTLRGEKLFF.